A selection of T cell receptor beta chains follows, all from one sample in a study of blood T cell repertoires in COVID-19. Profiled with immunoSEQ multiplex PCR; TCRdb holds only in-frame clones, not every one. The data contain more than 95,000 clones, approximately 86% of them singletons. Material: peripheral blood. Every receptor here comes from a woman aged 55-69 years in a cohort sampled during active or convalescent COVID-19. The CDR3 runs from the conserved cysteine through the conserved F or W.

v_call,j_call,cdr3_aa
TRBV19,TRBJ1-5,CASSPDRGQGQPQHF
TRBV7-3,TRBJ1-2,CASSPNQGVGYTF
TRBV9,TRBJ2-1,CASGLSGGRTNEQFF
TRBV5-1,TRBJ2-1,CASSLEGDEQFF
TRBV12-3/TRBV12-4,TRBJ1-4,CASSVRLGEKLFF
TRBV5-1,TRBJ2-2,CASSWDRPTGELFF
TRBV14,TRBJ1-2,CASSPGLNRAGYTF
TRBV7-6,TRBJ1-1,CASSFGTANTEAFF
TRBV12-3/TRBV12-4,TRBJ1-2,CASSPGLLYGYTF
TRBV12-3/TRBV12-4,TRBJ1-3,CASSGTGNTIYF
TRBV3-1/TRBV3-2,TRBJ2-1,CASSQAGLAGGGNEQFF
TRBV5-1,TRBJ2-1,CASSLGDPGDEQFF
TRBV10-3,TRBJ1-1,CAIRPDSMNTEAFF
TRBV20-1,TRBJ1-4,CSASSSNEKLFF
TRBV6-5,TRBJ2-3,CASTRDTLTDTQYF
TRBV6-6,TRBJ2-4,CASSSQGALENIQYF
TRBV6-6,TRBJ2-3,CASSPWTGTGGTDTQYF
TRBV9,TRBJ2-7,CASSARLDYEQYF
TRBV19,TRBJ1-1,CASTPWGTGADTEAFF
TRBV30,TRBJ1-1,CAWSVHANTEAFF
TRBV5-1,TRBJ2-5,CASSRTSGGLGETQYF
TRBV25-1,TRBJ1-2,CASSGTGGSSGYTF
TRBV19,TRBJ1-2,CASSRGGAGYGYTF
TRBV24-1,TRBJ2-7,CATSDSRQGAVPSYEQYF
TRBV2,TRBJ1-5,CASSEQDPTQPQHF
TRBV6-5,TRBJ2-1,CASCDYFYNEQFF
TRBV10-3,TRBJ2-3,CAISDGTASTDTQYF
TRBV5-6,TRBJ1-2,CASSSKGGGGYTF
TRBV19,TRBJ1-1,CASSMRRGGQNTEAFF
TRBV18,TRBJ2-3,CASSPLQDQGTYF
TRBV12-3/TRBV12-4,TRBJ2-7,CASSHSTLREQYF
TRBV5-1,TRBJ2-3,CASRVLAVGGLSTDTQYF
TRBV28,TRBJ1-1,CASEEGEAFF
TRBV15,TRBJ2-5,CATSARLAGKETQYF
TRBV14,TRBJ2-1,CASNKVGLGFYEQFF
TRBV10-2,TRBJ2-7,CASTGTGAYEQYF
TRBV24-1,TRBJ2-5,CATSDHGTPETQYF
TRBV9,TRBJ1-4,CASSVAGGQEKLFF
TRBV10-3,TRBJ1-6,CAISESTGSSYNSPLHF
TRBV9,TRBJ1-2,CASSPWEQGAQGYTF
TRBV7-9,TRBJ1-3,CASSSPPQGRPGNTIYF
TRBV12-3/TRBV12-4,TRBJ2-1,CASSLQDYNEQFF
TRBV29-1,TRBJ1-2,CSVASQGAYGYTF
TRBV5-1,TRBJ1-1,CASSPDRAMNTEAFF
TRBV7-8,TRBJ2-7,CASSFDSLGTGWYEQYF